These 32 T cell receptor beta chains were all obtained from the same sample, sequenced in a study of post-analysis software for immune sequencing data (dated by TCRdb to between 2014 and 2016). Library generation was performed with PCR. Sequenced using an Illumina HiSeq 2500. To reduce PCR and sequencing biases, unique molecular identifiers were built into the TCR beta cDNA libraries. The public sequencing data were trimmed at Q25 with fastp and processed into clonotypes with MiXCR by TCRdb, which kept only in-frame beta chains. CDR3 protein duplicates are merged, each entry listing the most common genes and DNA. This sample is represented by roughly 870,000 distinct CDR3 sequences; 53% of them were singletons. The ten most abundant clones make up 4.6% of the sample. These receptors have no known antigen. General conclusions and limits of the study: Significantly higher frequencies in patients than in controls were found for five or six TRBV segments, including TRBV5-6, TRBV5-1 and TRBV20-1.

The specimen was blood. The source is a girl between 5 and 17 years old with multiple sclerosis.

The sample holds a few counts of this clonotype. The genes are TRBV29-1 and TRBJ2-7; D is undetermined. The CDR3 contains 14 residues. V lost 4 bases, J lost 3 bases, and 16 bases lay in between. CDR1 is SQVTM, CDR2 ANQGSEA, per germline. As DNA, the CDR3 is TGCAGCGTTGTGGAGAGAATTATTAACTACGAGCAGTACTTC. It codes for CSVVERIINYEQYF.

CDR3 nucleotide sequence: TGCGCCAGCAGCTTGGGGGTGACAGGGGGCGCCGCGCAGTACTTC. This codes for CASSLGVTGGAAQYF. V usage is TRBV5-1 and J usage is TRBJ2-7; the match to TRBD1 covers 10 bases. The germline V gene encodes CDR1 SGHRS and CDR2 YFSETQ. J gave up 9 bases and V 0 bases, and 9 bases lay outside the gene matches. The CDR3 is made up of 15 amino acids.

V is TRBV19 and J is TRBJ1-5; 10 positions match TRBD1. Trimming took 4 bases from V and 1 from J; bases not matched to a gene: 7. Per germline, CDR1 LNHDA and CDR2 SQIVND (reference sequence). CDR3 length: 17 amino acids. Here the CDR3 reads CASSNRDRGWSNQPQHF. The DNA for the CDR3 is TGTGCCAGTAGTAACCGGGACAGGGGTTGGAGCAATCAGCCCCAGCATTTT.

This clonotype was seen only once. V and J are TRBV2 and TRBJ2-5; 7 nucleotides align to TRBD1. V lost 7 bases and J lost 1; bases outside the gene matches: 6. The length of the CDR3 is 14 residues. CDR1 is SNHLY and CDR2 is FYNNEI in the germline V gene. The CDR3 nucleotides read TGTGCCAGCAACAGGGGAAGCCTCCAAGAGACCCAGTACTTC. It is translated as CASNRGSLQETQYF.

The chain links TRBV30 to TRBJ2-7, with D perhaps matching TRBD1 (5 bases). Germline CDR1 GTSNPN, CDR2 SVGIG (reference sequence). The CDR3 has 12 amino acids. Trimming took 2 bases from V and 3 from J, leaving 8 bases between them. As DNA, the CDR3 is TGTGCCTGGAGTCCCCAGGGCTACGAGCAGTACTTC. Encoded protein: CAWSPQGYEQYF.

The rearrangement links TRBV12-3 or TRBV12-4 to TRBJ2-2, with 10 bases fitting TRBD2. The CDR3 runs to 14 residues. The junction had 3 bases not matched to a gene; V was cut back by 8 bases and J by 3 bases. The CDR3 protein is CASGLAAHTGELFF. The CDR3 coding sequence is TGTGCCAGCGGACTAGCGGCCCACACCGGGGAGCTGTTTTTT.

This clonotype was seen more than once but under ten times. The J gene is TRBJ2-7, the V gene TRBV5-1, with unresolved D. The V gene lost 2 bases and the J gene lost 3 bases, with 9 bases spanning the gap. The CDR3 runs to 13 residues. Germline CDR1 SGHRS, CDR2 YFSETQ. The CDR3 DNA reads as TGCGCCAGCAGCTTATTCATAAACTACGAGCAGTACTTC. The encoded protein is CASSLFINYEQYF.

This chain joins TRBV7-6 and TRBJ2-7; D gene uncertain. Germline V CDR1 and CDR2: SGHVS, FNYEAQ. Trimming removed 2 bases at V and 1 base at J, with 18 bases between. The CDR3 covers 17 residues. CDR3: CASSLNRGNYLSYEQYF. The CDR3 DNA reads TGTGCCAGCAGCTTAAACCGTGGAAACTACCTTTCCTACGAGCAGTACTTC.

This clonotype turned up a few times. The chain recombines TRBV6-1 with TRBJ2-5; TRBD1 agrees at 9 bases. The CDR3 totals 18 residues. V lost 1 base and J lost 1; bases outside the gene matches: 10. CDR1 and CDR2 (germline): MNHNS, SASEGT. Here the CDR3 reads CASSEDTGGSIRQETQYF. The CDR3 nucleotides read TGTGCCAGCAGTGAAGACACAGGGGGCAGTATTCGCCAAGAGACCCAGTACTTC.

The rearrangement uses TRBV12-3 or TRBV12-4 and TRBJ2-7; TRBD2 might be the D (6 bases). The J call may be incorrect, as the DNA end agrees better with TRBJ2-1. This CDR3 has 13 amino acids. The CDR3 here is CASSFRGEDEQFF. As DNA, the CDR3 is TGTGCCAGCAGTTTCCGCGGGGAGGATGAGCAGTTCTTC.

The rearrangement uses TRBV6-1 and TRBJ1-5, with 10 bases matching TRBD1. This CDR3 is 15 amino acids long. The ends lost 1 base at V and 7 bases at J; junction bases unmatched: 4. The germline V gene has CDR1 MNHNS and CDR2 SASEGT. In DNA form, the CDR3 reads TGTGCCAGCAGTGAAGGACAGGGGGCATGGCAGCCCCAGCATTTT. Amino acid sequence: CASSEGQGAWQPQHF.

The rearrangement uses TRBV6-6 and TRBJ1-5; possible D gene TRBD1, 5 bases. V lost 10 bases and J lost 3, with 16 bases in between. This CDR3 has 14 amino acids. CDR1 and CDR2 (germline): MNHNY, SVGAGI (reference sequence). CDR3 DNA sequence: TGTGCCACCTACTCGGACGGACACAATCAGCCCCAGCATTTT. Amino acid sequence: CATYSDGHNQPQHF.

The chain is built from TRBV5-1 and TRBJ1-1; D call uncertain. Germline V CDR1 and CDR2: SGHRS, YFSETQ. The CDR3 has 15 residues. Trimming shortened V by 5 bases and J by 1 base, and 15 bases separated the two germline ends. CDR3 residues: CASSQEGRANTEAFF. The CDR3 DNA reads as TGCGCCAGCAGTCAAGAAGGGAGGGCGAACACTGAAGCTTTCTTT.

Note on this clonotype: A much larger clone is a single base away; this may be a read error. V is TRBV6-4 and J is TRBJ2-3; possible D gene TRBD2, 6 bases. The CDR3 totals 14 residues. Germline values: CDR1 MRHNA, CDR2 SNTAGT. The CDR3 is CASSDTAGSDAQYF. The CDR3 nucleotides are TGTGCCAGCAGTGACACGGCGGGGTCAGATGCGCAGTATTTT.

The CDR3: CSARVGQGETQYF. CDR3 in DNA: TGCAGTGCTAGAGTCGGTCAGGGGGAGACCCAGTACTTC. J is TRBJ2-5 and V is TRBV20-1, with TRBD1 as a possible D gene (6 bases). Trimming stripped 1 base from V and 5 bases from J, with 11 bases between. The germline V gene encodes CDR1 DFQATT and CDR2 SNEGSKA (reference sequence). There are 13 residues in the CDR3.

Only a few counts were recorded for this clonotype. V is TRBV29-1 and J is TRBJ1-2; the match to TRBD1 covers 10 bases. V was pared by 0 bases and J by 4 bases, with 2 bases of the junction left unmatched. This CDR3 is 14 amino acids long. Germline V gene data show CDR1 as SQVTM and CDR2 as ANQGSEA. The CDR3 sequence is CSVEEGDRGYGYTF. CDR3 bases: TGCAGCGTTGAAGAAGGGGACAGGGGCTATGGCTACACCTTC.

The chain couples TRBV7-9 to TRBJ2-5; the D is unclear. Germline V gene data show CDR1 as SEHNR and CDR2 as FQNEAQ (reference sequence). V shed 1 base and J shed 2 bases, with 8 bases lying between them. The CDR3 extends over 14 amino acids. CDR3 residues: CASSLVTPQETQYF. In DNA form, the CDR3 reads TGTGCCAGCAGCTTAGTGACCCCTCAAGAGACCCAGTACTTC.

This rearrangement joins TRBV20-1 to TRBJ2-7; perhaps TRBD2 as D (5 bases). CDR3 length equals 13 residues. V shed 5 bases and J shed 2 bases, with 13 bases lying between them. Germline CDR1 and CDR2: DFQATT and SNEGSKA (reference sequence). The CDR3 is CSAEGAKAYEQYF. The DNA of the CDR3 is TGCAGTGCTGAGGGCGCTAAGGCCTACGAGCAGTACTTC.

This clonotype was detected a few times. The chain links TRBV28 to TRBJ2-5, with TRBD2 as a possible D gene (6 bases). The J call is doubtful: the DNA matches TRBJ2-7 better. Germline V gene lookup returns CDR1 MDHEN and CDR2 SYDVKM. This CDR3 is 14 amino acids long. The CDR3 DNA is TGTGCCAGCAGTTTCCCGGAGGGGACCTACGAGCAGTACTTC. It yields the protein CASSFPEGTYEQYF.

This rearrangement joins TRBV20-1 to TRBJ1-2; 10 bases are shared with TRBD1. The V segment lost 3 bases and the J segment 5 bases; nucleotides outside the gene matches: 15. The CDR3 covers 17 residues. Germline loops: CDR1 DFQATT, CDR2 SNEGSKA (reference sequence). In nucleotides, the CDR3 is TGCAGTGCTAGGACCCACCGGGACAGGGGAAGGGGATATGGCTACACCTTC. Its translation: CSARTHRDRGRGYGYTF.

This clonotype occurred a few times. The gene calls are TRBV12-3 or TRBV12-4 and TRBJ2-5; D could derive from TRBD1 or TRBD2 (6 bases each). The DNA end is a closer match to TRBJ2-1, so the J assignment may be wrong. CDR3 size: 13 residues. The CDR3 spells CASRGSGQETQFF. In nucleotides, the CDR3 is TGTGCCAGCCGGGGGTCGGGACAAGAGACCCAGTTCTTC.

As DNA, the CDR3 is TGCGCCAGCAGCTTGGCAGGGGGCGGCACGGTCATTCAGTACTTC. It is translated as CASSLAGGGTVIQYF. The chain is built from TRBV5-1 and TRBJ2-4; TRBD1 agrees at 8 bases. Germline CDR1 and CDR2: SGHRS and YFSETQ. V shed 0 bases, J shed 9 bases, and the junction held 8 bases outside the gene matches. The CDR3 loop spans 15 amino acids.

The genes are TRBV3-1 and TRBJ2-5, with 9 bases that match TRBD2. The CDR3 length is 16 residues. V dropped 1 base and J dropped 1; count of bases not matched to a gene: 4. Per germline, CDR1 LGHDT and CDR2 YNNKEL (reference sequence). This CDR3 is CASSQGSSGVQETQYF. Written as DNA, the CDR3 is TGTGCCAGCAGCCAAGGATCTAGCGGGGTCCAAGAGACCCAGTACTTC.

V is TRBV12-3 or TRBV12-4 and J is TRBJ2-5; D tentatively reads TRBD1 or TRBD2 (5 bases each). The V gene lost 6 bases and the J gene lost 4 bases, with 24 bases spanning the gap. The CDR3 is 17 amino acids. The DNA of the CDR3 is TGTGCCAGCAGGAGAGGGGCCCAAGGGGTGGCCGGAGAGACCCAGTACTTC. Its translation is CASRRGAQGVAGETQYF.

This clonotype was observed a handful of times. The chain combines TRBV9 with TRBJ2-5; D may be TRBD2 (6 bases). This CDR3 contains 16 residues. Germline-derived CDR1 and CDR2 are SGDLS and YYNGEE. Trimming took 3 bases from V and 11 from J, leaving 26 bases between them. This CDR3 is CASSASSGTLAGEQYF. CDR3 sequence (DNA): TGTGCCAGCAGCGCGAGTTCCGGGACTCTCGCCGGGGAGCAGTACTTC.

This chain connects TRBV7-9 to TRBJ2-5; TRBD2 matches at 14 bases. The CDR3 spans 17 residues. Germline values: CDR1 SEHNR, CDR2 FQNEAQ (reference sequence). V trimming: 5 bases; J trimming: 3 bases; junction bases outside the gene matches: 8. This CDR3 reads CASSPRLAGGPEETQYF. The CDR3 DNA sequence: TGTGCCAGCAGCCCCCGACTAGCGGGAGGGCCGGAAGAGACCCAGTACTTC.

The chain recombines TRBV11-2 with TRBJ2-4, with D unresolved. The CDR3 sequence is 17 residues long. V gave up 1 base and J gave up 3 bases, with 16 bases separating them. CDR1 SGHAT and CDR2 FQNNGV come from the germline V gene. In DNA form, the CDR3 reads TGTGCCAGCAGCTTAGTATTCGGGCTCATTGACAAAAACATTCAGTACTTC. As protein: CASSLVFGLIDKNIQYF.

The CDR3 DNA is TGCAGTGTCAGAGGGCTTGGACAAGAGACCCAGTACTTC. It yields the protein CSVRGLGQETQYF. The V call is TRBV20-1, the J call TRBJ2-5; D is perhaps TRBD2 (5 bases). Trimming cost V 7 bases and J 2 bases, with 14 bases left between them. CDR1 is DFQATT, CDR2 SNEGSKA, per germline (reference sequence). The length of the CDR3 is 13 residues.

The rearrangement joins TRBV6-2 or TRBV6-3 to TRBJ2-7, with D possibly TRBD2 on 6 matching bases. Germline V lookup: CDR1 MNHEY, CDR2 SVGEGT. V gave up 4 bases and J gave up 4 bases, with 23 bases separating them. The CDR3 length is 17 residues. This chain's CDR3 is CASSFGPSGTLLYEQYF. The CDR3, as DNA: TGTGCCAGCAGTTTCGGGCCGTCCGGGACTCTGCTATACGAGCAGTACTTC.

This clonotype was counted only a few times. CDR3 sequence reads: CASSEYKRGGIYNEQFF. The CDR3 DNA sequence: TGTGCCAGCAGTGAATACAAGCGGGGGGGCATCTACAATGAGCAGTTCTTC. The chain couples TRBV25-1 to TRBJ2-1; 10 bases line up with TRBD2. Germline V gene sequence: CDR1 MGHDK, CDR2 SYGVNS. V trimming: 0 bases; J trimming: 3 bases; junction bases outside the gene matches: 5. The CDR3 covers 17 residues.

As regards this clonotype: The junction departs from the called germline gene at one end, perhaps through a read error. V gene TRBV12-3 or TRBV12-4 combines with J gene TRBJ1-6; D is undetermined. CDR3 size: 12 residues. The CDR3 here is CASSSNNSPLHF. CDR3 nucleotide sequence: TGTGCCAGCAGTTCGAATAATTCGCCCCTCCACTTT.

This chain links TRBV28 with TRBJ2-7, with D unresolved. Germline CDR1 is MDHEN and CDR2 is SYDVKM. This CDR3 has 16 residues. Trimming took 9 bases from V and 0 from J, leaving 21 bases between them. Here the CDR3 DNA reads TGTGCCAGTCAGTTTATATCCGGGCAAAGCTCCTACGAGCAGTACTTC. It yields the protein CASQFISGQSSYEQYF.